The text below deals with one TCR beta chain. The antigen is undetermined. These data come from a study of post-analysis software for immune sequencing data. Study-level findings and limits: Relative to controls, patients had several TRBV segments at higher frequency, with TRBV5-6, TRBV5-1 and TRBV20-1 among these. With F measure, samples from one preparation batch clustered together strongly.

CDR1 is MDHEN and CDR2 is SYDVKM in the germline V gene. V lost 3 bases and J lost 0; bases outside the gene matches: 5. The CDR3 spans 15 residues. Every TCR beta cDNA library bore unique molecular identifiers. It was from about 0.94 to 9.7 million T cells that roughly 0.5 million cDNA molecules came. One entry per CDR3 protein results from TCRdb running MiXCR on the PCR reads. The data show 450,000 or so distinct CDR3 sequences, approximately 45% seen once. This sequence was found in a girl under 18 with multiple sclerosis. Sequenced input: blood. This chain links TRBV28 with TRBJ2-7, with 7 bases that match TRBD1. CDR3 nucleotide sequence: TGTGCCAGCAGTTTGCGAGGGACAGTCTCCTACGAGCAGTACTTC. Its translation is CASSLRGTVSYEQYF.